This TCR beta chain comes out of a study of breast tumors, draining lymph nodes, adjacent tissues. Study-wide findings and caveats: Tumor TCR diversity was below lymph nodes but above nontumor tissue.

This clonotype was counted at least ten times. No antigen is known for it. MiXCR was run by TCRdb on the multiplex PCR reads, yielding one entry per CDR3 protein. The data hold about 220,000 distinct CDR3 sequences, with less than 40% observed a single time. Breast cancer patients provided tissue from their axillary draining lymph nodes. This CDR3 is 13 amino acids long. The V gene's germline CDR1 is MGHDK and CDR2 SYGVNS. Trimming cost V 3 bases and J 5 bases, with 10 bases left between them. The genes are TRBV25-1 and TRBJ1-2, with a tentative D call TRBD1 (5 bases). The sequenced sample was axillary lymph node tissue. This receptor was obtained from a female donor with breast cancer. Some clones in this sample may be carry-over from other donors' samples. CDR3 in amino acids: CASSDISGYGYTF. The CDR3 DNA follows: TGTGCCAGCAGTGACATTTCAGGGTATGGCTACACCTTC.